This T cell receptor (beta chain) emerged from a study of blood T cell repertoires in COVID-19. Study-wide context: There were acute and convalescent COVID-19 samples, and they came from the United States, Italy and Spain. Sources were T cells, B-cell-depleted T cells, or PBMCs; the material itself was cDNA or gDNA.

Participants were aged about 18 to 90 years, lived in some 23 US areas, and enrolled virtually. In the original workflow: Amplifying reference gene primers gave estimates of nucleated cell counts. The data were produced by immunoSEQ multiplex PCR, yet TCRdb's version contains in-frame clones alone and is incomplete. For V, J and clone size, that table is used; D and trimming come from the DNA. This sample has 150,000 to 200,000 clones, with about 86% found just once. The J segment lost 1 base and the V segment lost 3 bases, leaving 5 bases of the junction unmatched. Germline values: CDR1 SGHRS, CDR2 YFSETQ. The CDR3 is 15 amino acids.

Sample: PBMCs or T cells enriched from blood (not recorded which). This chain links TRBV5-1 with TRBJ1-1; 8 nucleotides agree with TRBD1. The TCR comes from a man aged 40-55 years who had recovered from COVID-19. As DNA, the CDR3 is TGCGCCAGCAGCTATTCAGGGACAGGGAACACTGAAGCTTTCTTT. This sequence encodes CASSYSGTGNTEAFF.